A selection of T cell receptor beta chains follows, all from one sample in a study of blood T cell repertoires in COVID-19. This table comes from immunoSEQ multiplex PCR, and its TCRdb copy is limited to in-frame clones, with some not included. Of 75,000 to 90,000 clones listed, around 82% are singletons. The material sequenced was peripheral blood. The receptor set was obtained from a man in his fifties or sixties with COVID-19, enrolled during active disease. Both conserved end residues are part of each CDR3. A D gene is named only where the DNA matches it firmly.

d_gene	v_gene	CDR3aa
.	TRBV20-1	CSASYPQDSQETQYF
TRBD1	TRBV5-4	CASTPGQGNSPLHF
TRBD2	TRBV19	CASSASGGYNEQFF
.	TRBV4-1	CASSNGNNEQFF
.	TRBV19	CASSIGSTVVMAEAFF
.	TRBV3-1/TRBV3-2	CASSQVVQGGEQYF
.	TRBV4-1	CASSQEGGSEKLFF
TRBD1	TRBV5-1	CASSKLSRDRSNTGELFF
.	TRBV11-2	CASSLNRAVGELFF
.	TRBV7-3	CASSRISSSYNEQFF
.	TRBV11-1	CASSLDRTANSPLHF
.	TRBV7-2	CASSLRTATNYGYTF
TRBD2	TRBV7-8	CASSLANLAGADEQYF
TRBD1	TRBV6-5	CASSFPGTEQETQYF
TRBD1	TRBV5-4	CASSLGDRDYGYTF
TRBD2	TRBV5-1	CASSLATSGSNEQFF
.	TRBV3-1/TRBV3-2	CASSLDRGVTDTQYF
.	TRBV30	CAWSVELPVNTEAFF
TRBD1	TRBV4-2	CASSQGDSITFSGANVLTF
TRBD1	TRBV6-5	CASRGTGVAFF
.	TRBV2	CASSRLGPDTQYF
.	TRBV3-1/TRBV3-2	CASSQITVAGANVLTF
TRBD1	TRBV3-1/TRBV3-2	CASSKDRANEQYF
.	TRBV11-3	CASTPPQQQETQYF
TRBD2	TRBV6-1	CASSEAPSGGAKDTQYF
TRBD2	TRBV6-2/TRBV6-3	CASSYPLGTSGRPSSYNEQFF
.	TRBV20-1	CSASIFRAGATDTQYF
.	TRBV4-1	CASSQDGLSTDTQYF
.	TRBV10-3	CAISDTHRGEQYF
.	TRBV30	CAWSGRREGYTF
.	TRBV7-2	CASSGVGDKTYEQYF
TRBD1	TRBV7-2	CASSPRQGHTEAFF
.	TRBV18	CASSPPFQEAFF
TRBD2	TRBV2	CASYLPLLAGGADTQYF
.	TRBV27	CASSPGGNQPQHF
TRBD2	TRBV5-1	CASSSSLAGGSEQFF
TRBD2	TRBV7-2	CASSHGYSSGRTYEQYF
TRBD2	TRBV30	CAWIRAGGPHEQYF
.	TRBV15	CATSQDRNNEQYF
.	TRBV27	CASRALMGPLYNSPLHF
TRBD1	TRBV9	CASSFYSDRGTEAFF
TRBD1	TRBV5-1	CASSEGQGYGYTF
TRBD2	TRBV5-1	CASSSDSLAGFSYNEQFF
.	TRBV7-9	CASSEMTVTRDEQYF
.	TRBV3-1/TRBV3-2	CASSPPEAGETDTQYF
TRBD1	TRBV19	CATRQGDGYTF
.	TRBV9	CASSTRTGNNEKLFF
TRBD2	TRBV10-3	CAISEARGVSDTQYF
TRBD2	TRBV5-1	CASSSRGGASTDTQYF
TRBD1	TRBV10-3	CAISPGQGYGQPQHF
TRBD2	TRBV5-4	CASSWRTSGANNEQFF
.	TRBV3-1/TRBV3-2	CASGYQGPLGGTDTQYF
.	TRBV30	CAWSGSRGSEAFF
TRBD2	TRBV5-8	CASSFGLAGGPLDEQYF
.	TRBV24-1	CEAGPTSSGNTIYF
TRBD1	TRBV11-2	CASSLGQGANADTQYF
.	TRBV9	CASSGGRGPETQYF
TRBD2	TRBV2	CADKAGVVADTQYF
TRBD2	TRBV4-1	CASSRGLAANTGELFF